This TCR beta chain appears in the sequencing data of a study of blood T cell repertoires in COVID-19. Study-wide context: PBMCs, B-cell-depleted T cells, or T cells were the source of the cDNA or gDNA that made up the material.

Membership in each cohort depended on participant-reported clinical history. Cohort 3 recovered donors had two negative PCRs, clearance, or symptom resolution. V was pared by 0 bases and J by 2 bases, with 12 bases between. Germline lookup yields CDR1 LNHNV and CDR2 YYDKDF (reference sequence). This CDR3 has 16 amino acids. In the authors' methods: Nucleated cell counts were estimated from reference gene primer amplification. Here immunoSEQ multiplex PCR was the method, and the copy in TCRdb shows in-frame clones only, minus some. V, J and clone size were drawn from that table, and D and trimming were deduced from the DNA. The table has 350,000 to 550,000 clones, 80% to 90% seen once.

The gene calls are TRBV15 and TRBJ2-3, with D possibly matching TRBD2 (5 bases). The sequence was obtained from a man aged 30 to 39 who had recovered from COVID-19. Input material: PBMCs or T cells enriched from blood (not recorded which). The CDR3 reads CATSRDGGQSTDTQYF. The CDR3 nucleotides are TGTGCCACCAGCAGAGATGGAGGCCAATCCACAGATACGCAGTATTTT. Full variable domain (outside the CDR3, taken from reference TRBV15 and TRBJ2-3): DAMVIQNPRYQVTQFGKPVTLSCSQTLNHNVMYWYQQKSSQAPKLLFHYYDKDFNNEADTPDNFQSRRPNTSFCFLDIRSPGLGDTAMYLCATSRDGGQSTDTQYFGPGTRLTVL.